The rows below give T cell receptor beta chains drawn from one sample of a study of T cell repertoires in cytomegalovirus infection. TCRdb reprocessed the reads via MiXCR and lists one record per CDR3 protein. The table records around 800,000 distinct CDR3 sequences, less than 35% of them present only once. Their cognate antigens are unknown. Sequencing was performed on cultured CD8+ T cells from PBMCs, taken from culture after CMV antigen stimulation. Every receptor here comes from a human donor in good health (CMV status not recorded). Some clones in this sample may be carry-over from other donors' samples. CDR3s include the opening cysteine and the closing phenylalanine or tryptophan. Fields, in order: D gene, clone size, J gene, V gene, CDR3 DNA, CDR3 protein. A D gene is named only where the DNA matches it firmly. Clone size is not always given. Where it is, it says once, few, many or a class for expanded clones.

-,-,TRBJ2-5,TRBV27,TGTGCCAGCAGTTTTTCTCTTCTAGGGGAGACCCAGTACTTC,CASSFSLLGETQYF
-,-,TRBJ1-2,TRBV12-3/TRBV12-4,TGTGCCAGCAGTTTAACGTCGGACTATGGCTACACCTTC,CASSLTSDYGYTF
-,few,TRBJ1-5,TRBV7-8,TGTGCCAGCAGCTTAAGGCGCCAGCCCCAGCATTTT,CASSLRRQPQHF
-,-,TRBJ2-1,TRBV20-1,TGCAGTGCTGAATGGGCCTACAATGAGCAGTTCTTC,CSAEWAYNEQFF
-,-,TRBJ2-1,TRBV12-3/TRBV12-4,TGTGCCAGCAGTCGCACGTCGGCAGGGGCTTACAATGAGCAGTTCTTC,CASSRTSAGAYNEQFF
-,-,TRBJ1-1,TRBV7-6,TGTGCCAGCAGCTTAGCAGGGTGGGACACTAACACTGAAGCTTTCTTT,CASSLAGWDTNTEAFF
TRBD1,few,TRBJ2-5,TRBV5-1,TGCGCCAGCAGCCCCGAGACAGGGCAAGAGACCCAGTACTTC,CASSPETGQETQYF
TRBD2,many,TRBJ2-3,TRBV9,TGTGCCAGCAGCGTGAGCGGGGGGGAGGCAGATACGCAGTATTTT,CASSVSGGEADTQYF
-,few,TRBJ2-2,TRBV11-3,TGTGCCAGCAGCTTAGATCAGGGACTTGAGTCTGGCGGGGAGCTGTTTTTT,CASSLDQGLESGGELFF
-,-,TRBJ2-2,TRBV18,TGTGCCAGCTCCCCCCCCATCCGCACCGGGGAGCTGTTTTTT,CASSPPIRTGELFF
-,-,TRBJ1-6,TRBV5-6,TGTGCCAGCAGCCCGAAAGGGCGAAATTCACCCCTCCACTTT,CASSPKGRNSPLHF
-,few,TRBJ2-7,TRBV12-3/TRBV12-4,TGTGCCAGCAGTTTAAAGCTCCCTTTCTACGAGCAGTACTTC,CASSLKLPFYEQYF
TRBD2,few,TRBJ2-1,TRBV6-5,TGTGCCAGCAGTCGTGGGATGGCGGGGGGGCTTTACAATGAGCAGTTCTTC,CASSRGMAGGLYNEQFF
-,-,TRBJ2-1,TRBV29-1,TGCAGCGTTGAATGGGGGACCATCGGGTTTGAGCAGTTCTTC,CSVEWGTIGFEQFF